This TCR beta chain was observed in a study of T cell changes during pregnancy in multiple sclerosis (dated by TCRdb to the late 2010s). Background for the entire study: The study looked at changes in the T cell repertoire across pregnancy in women with multiple sclerosis.

Comment on this clone: Its specific antigen is unknown. No qualities accompany the bases; no much larger clone lies one base away.

The germline V gene encodes CDR1 SGHRS and CDR2 YFSETQ. Trimming at the junction amounts to 4 bases on V and 6 bases on J, and the germline ends lie 10 bases apart. Including the terminal cysteine and phenylalanine, the CDR3 comprises 12 residues. Only the CDR3 portion is preserved as DNA: 36 bases, with reading frame beginning at the first base. Receptor amplification or capture employed the immunoSEQ multiplex PCR assay. The source is immuneACCESS, and TCRdb retained only in-frame sequences with V and J called. Part of the clones is not carried over; for the studies checked, unresolved V genes explain less than half of this, and the remainder is unexplained. This sample lists roughly 69,000 clones; around 90% were detected once. Roughly 1.4% of the sample rests with the top ten.

This sequence uses TRBV5-1 and TRBJ1-2, with TRBD1 tentatively as D gene (5 bases match). The TCR was taken from a female donor with multiple sclerosis, enrolled in a pregnancy study. The sequenced sample was peripheral blood, obtained in the third trimester of pregnancy. The CDR3 region reads CASSLGGDGYTF. The nucleotide sequence is TGCGCCAGCAGCCTGGGGGGGGATGGCTACACCTTC.